This T cell receptor (beta chain) came from a study of blood T cell repertoires in COVID-19. Study background: Sites in the United States, Italy and Spain provided acute and convalescent COVID-19 samples. PBMCs, B-cell-depleted T cells, or T cells were the source of the cDNA or gDNA that made up the material.

Those enrolled, adults aged 18 to 89 years, came from about two dozen US areas. In the study's own analysis: The assay estimated nucleated cells by amplifying reference gene primers. The assay was immunoSEQ multiplex PCR, and TCRdb's table has in-frame clones only and misses some. Clone size and V and J calls were adopted from that table, with D and trimming inferred from the DNA. The sample shows 250,000 to 300,000 clones, 85% of them seen only once. Looked up from germline, CDR1 is MNHEY and CDR2 is SMNVEV (reference sequence). Trimming took 10 bases from V and 0 from J; bases not matched to a gene: 3. The CDR3 totals 14 residues.

Sequencing used PBMCs or T cells enriched from blood (not recorded which). This sequence was found in a woman between 45 and 60 years old who had been exposed to COVID-19. The chain joins TRBV27 to TRBJ2-2; 9 nucleotides align to TRBD1. CDR3 amino acids: CATGQGSNTGELFF. The CDR3 DNA sequence: TGTGCCACCGGACAGGGGTCGAACACCGGGGAGCTGTTTTTT.